Below are 16 T cell receptor beta chains sequenced from a single sample in a study of shared clonotypes between healthy human individuals (dated by TCRdb to the early 2020s). Libraries were made using the immunoSEQ multiplex PCR assay. Entries here come from immuneACCESS through TCRdb and include only in-frame sequences with V and J called. Some clones fail to appear in such tables; in the studies checked, an unresolved V gene covers under half of the shortfall, and the cause of the remainder is unknown. Within this sample are hundreds of thousands of clones, with about three quarters of them counted one time only. Around 2% of the sample belongs to the ten largest clones. Sequencing was performed on memory CD4+ T cells sorted from blood. The sample's cell subset or site label, in plain terms: CD45RA-negative fraction. The receptors stem from a woman in her twenties or thirties in good health.

This chain uses TRBV28 with TRBJ2-7; TRBD1 aligns across 10 bases. V was clipped by 5 bases and J by 3 bases; unmatched bases: 4. There are 14 residues in the CDR3. Germline CDR1 reads MDHEN; CDR2 reads SYDVKM. The DNA for the CDR3 is TGTGCCAGCAGTCGACAGGGGGCCCTCTACGAGCAGTACTTC. This translates into CASSRQGALYEQYF.

The chain has TRBV29-1 and TRBJ1-1; D gene ambiguous. V lost 4 bases and J 0 bases, leaving 12 bases between the germline ends. This CDR3 has 14 residues. Germline CDR1 and CDR2: SQVTM and ANQGSEA. CDR3 in amino acids: CSVGDPYLNTEAFF. CDR3 nucleotide sequence: TGCAGCGTTGGAGATCCATACTTGAACACTGAAGCTTTCTTT.

This clone occurred once. The chain carries TRBV4-2 and TRBJ2-1; 13 bases fit TRBD2. This CDR3 region has 16 residues. Germline values: CDR1 LGHNA, CDR2 YNFKEQ. J lost 8 bases, V lost 0 bases, and 4 bases had no gene match. For the CDR3, the DNA is TGTGCCAGCAGCCAAGAGCAGACTAGCGGGAGGTATGAGCAGTTCTTC. Residues: CASSQEQTSGRYEQFF.

This chain joins TRBV28 and TRBJ2-1, with D tentatively TRBD2 (5 bases). Trimming left V 10 bases short and J 4 bases short, with 20 bases between. Germline CDR1 is MDHEN and CDR2 is SYDVKM. The CDR3 is made up of 15 amino acids. CDR3 DNA: TGTGCCATCGGAGGAGAGACCCATGCTTACAATGAGCAGTTCTTC. It encodes CAIGGETHAYNEQFF.

This sequence joins TRBV2 and TRBJ2-7; 8 bases line up with TRBD2. This CDR3 contains 14 residues. Germline V lookup: CDR1 SNHLY, CDR2 FYNNEI. Trimming cost V 3 bases and J 6 bases; bases outside gene matches: 7. Here the CDR3 DNA reads TGTGCCAGCAGTGAGGGACTAGAAATTTCCGAGCAGTACTTC. Protein product: CASSEGLEISEQYF.

On this clone itself: Other DNA sequences in the same sample also yield this CDR3. This chain joins TRBV27 and TRBJ2-5; D is perhaps TRBD1 (5 bases). This CDR3 is built from 13 residues. CDR1 and CDR2 (germline): MNHEY, SMNVEV (reference sequence). Trimming took 2 bases from V and 1 from J, leaving 5 bases between them. CDR3 in amino acids: CASSLQGQETQYF. The DNA for the CDR3 is TGTGCCAGCAGTTTACAGGGCCAAGAGACCCAGTACTTC.

This chain links TRBV5-6 with TRBJ2-7; 11 bases are shared with TRBD2. V gave up 2 bases and J gave up 7 bases; unmatched junction bases: 11. This CDR3 region has 16 residues. Per the germline V gene, CDR1 is SGHDT and CDR2 is YYEEEE. Here the CDR3 DNA reads TGTGCCAGCAGCTTTTTGAGACTAGCGGGAACGAGGGAGCAGTACTTC. Its protein product is CASSFLRLAGTREQYF.

This clone was detected once. The chain joins TRBV5-1 to TRBJ1-5; 10 positions match TRBD1. The CDR3 length is 15 residues. V shed 4 bases and J 3 bases; nucleotides not matched to a gene: 4. Looked up from germline, CDR1 is SGHRS and CDR2 is YFSETQ. The CDR3 DNA reads as TGCGCCAGCAGCCGCGGGACAGGGGTCAATCAGCCCCAGCATTTT. It specifies CASSRGTGVNQPQHF.

V and J are TRBV7-9 and TRBJ2-7; 10 bases are a match to TRBD2. CDR1 SEHNR and CDR2 FQNEAQ come from the germline V gene (reference sequence). This CDR3 spans 15 amino acids. J gave up 8 bases and V 6 bases, and 13 bases lay outside the gene matches. The CDR3 spells CASSPHPKTSGKQYF. CDR3 DNA sequence: TGTGCCAGCAGTCCCCATCCTAAAACTAGCGGGAAGCAGTACTTC.

This clone has just one count. The V call is TRBV11-1, the J call TRBJ1-2; 9 bases are a match to TRBD1. CDR1 is SGHAT, CDR2 FQDESV, per germline (reference sequence). Germline trimming cut 5 bases from V and 4 bases from J; bases unmatched to any gene: 8. The CDR3 is 15 amino acids. The CDR3 is CASSPAGTGTYGYTF. The CDR3 DNA follows: TGTGCCAGCAGCCCGGCCGGGACAGGGACCTATGGCTACACCTTC.

The chain joins TRBV25-1 to TRBJ2-1, with a tentative D call TRBD2 (6 bases). Germline V gives CDR1 MGHDK, CDR2 SYGVNS. This CDR3 is 17 amino acids long. V lost 3 bases and J 2 bases, leaving 17 bases between the germline ends. The CDR3 nucleotides read TGTGCCAGCAGTGATTCCGGAGGAGGGACCCCCTACAATGAGCAGTTCTTC. Protein sequence: CASSDSGGGTPYNEQFF. The whole variable domain, remainder taken from reference TRBV25-1 and TRBJ2-1, is EADIYQTPRYLVIGTGKKITLECSQTMGHDKMYWYQQDPGMELHLIHYSYGVNSTEKGDLSSESTVSRIRTEHFPLTLESARPSHTSQYLCASSDSGGGTPYNEQFFGPGTRLTVL.

The chain links TRBV20-1 to TRBJ1-2, with D unresolved. CDR3 length equals 11 residues. V dropped 0 bases and J dropped 6 bases, with 5 bases sitting between them. CDR1 is DFQATT and CDR2 is SNEGSKA in the germline V gene (reference sequence). CDR3 region: CSARENDGYTF. The CDR3 DNA follows: TGCAGTGCTAGAGAAAACGATGGCTACACCTTC.

The chain employs TRBV28 and TRBJ2-7; weak D call: TRBD1 (7 bases). In germline, CDR1 is MDHEN, CDR2 SYDVKM. This CDR3 is built from 13 residues. Trimming cost V 8 bases and J 4 bases, with 15 bases left between them. Written as DNA, the CDR3 is TGTGCCAGCGGGCAGGGGGGTCGGTACGAGCAGTACTTC. Protein: CASGQGGRYEQYF.

With regard to this clone: This sample includes further DNA sequences coding for the same CDR3. The chain recombines TRBV2 with TRBJ2-6; D not certain. From germline, CDR1 is SNHLY and CDR2 FYNNEI. The CDR3 has 13 amino acids. V was clipped by 7 bases and J by 0 bases, with 4 bases between them. The CDR3 region is CASTLSGANVLTF. The CDR3 DNA is TGTGCCAGCACACTCTCTGGGGCCAACGTCCTGACTTTC.

V is TRBV7-3 and J is TRBJ1-1; 8 bases align to TRBD1. Germline V gives CDR1 SGHTA, CDR2 FQGTGA. The V and J ends lost 5 bases and 5 bases, in that order; junction bases with no gene match: 22. The CDR3 spans 19 residues. CDR3 in DNA: TGTGCCAGCAGCACAAACCGAATTGGACAGGGCCCATCGGAGACTGAAGCTTTCTTT. It is translated as CASSTNRIGQGPSETEAFF.

This clone was found a few times. The V and J genes are TRBV4-1 and TRBJ2-1; 15 bases fit TRBD2. This CDR3 contains 18 residues. CDR1 and CDR2 (germline): MGHRA, YSYEKL. V was clipped by 3 bases and J by 3 bases; unmatched bases: 6. DNA for the CDR3: TGCGCCAGCAGCCACCCGGGACTAGCGGGAGGAGGCTACAATGAGCAGTTCTTC. It encodes CASSHPGLAGGGYNEQFF.